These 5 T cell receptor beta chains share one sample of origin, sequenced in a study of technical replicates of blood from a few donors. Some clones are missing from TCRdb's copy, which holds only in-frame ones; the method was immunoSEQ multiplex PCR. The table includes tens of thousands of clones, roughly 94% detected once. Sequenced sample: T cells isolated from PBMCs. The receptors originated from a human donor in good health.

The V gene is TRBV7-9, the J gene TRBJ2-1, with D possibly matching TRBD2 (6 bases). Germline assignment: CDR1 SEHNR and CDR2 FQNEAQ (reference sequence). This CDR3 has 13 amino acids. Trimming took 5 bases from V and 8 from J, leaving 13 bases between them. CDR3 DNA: TGTGCCAGCAGCGCCGGGGGACTCGATGAGCAGTTCTTC. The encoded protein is CASSAGGLDEQFF.

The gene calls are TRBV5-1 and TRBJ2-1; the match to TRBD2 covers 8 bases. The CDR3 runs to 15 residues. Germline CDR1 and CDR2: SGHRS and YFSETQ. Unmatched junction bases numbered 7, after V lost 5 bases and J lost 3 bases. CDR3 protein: CASRQSGSLYNEQFF. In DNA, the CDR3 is TGCGCCAGCAGACAAAGCGGGAGCCTCTACAATGAGCAGTTCTTC. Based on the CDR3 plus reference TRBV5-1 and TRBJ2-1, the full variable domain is KAGVTQTPRYLIKTRGQQVTLSCSPISGHRSVSWYQQTPGQGLQFLFEYFSETQRNKGNFPGRFSGRQFSNSRSEMNVSTLELGDSALYLCASRQSGSLYNEQFFGPGTRLTVL.

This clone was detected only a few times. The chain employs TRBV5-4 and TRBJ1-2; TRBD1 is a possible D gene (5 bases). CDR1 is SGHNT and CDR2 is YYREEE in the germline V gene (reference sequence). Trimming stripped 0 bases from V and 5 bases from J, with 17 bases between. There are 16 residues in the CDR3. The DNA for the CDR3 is TGTGCCAGCAGCTTGGGGGGCAGGGCGCAAGGATATGGCTACACCTTC. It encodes CASSLGGRAQGYGYTF.

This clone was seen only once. The CDR3 loop is CASSPGLINEQFF. Here the CDR3 DNA reads TGTGCCAGCAGCCCTGGACTCATTAATGAGCAGTTCTTC. The chain couples TRBV7-3 to TRBJ2-1; weak D call: TRBD2 (5 bases). Trimming cost V 5 bases and J 7 bases, with 12 bases left between them. This CDR3 has 13 amino acids. CDR1 SGHTA and CDR2 FQGTGA come from the germline V gene.

The chain's CDR3 is CASSALRSTTSTDTQYF. CDR3 nucleotide sequence: TGTGCCAGCAGTGCCCTGCGATCGACTACTAGCACAGATACGCAGTATTTT. The chain is built from TRBV25-1 and TRBJ2-3; D perhaps matches TRBD2 (5 bases). Trimming took off 4 bases at V and 0 bases at J, with 17 bases between the two ends. The germline V gene encodes CDR1 MGHDK and CDR2 SYGVNS. This CDR3 spans 17 amino acids.